In this sample, the clone carrying this TCR beta chain turned up a few times. Blood sampling was done at baseline, cycle 4 day 1, and cycle 7 day 1. Profiled with immunoSEQ multiplex PCR; TCRdb holds only in-frame clones, not every one. The table lists roughly 61,000 clones, 80% to 90% of them singletons. This specimen belongs to a study of OX40 agonist ivuxolimab in advanced cancers. Study background: Every 2 weeks, patients got intravenous ivuxolimab at one of six dose levels (0.01-10 mg/kg). It was permissible to have had prior anti-PD-1, anti-PD-L1 or anti-CTLA-4 therapy, and around 40% had some.

Per germline, CDR1 ENHRY and CDR2 SYGVKD. CDR3 length equals 16 residues. V dropped 3 bases and J dropped 5; count of bases not matched to a gene: 8. Sequencing was performed on CD4+ or CD8+ T cells sorted from blood, taken in a trial of the OX40 agonist ivuxolimab. The chain links TRBV10-3 to TRBJ2-5, with 11 bases fitting TRBD2. The receptor was derived from an adult with an advanced solid tumor such as melanoma, head and neck, liver or kidney cancer. The CDR3 loop reads CAISDGLAGGPETQYF. DNA of the CDR3: TGTGCCATCAGTGACGGGCTAGCGGGAGGCCCGGAGACCCAGTACTTC.